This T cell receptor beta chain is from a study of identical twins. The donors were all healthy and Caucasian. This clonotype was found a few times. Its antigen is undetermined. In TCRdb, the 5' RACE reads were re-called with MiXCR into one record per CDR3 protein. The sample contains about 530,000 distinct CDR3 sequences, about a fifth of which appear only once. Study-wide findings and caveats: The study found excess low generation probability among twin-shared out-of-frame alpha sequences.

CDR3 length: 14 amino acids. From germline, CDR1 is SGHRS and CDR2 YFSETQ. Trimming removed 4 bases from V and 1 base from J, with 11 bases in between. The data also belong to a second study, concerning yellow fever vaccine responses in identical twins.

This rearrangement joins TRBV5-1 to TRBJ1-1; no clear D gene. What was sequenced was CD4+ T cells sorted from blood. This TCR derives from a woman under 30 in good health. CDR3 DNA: TGCGCCAGCAGCCCCCTAACCCCGAACACTGAAGCTTTCTTT. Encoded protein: CASSPLTPNTEAFF.